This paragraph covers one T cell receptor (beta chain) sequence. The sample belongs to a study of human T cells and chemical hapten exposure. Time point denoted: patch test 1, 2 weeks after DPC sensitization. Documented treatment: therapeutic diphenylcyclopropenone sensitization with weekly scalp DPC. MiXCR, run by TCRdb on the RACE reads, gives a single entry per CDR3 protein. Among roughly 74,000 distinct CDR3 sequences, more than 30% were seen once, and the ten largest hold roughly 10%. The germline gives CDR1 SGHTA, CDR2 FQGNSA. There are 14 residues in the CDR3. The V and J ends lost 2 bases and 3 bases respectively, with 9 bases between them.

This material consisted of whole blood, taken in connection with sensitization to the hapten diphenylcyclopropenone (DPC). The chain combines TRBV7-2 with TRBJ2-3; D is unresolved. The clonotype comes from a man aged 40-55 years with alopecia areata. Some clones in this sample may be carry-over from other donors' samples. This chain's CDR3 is CASSLTQGTDTQYF. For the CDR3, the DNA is TGTGCCAGCAGCTTAACACAAGGGACAGATACGCAGTATTTT.